Listed below are T cell receptor beta chains from one sample, sequenced in a study of T cell repertoires in cytomegalovirus infection. MiXCR was run by TCRdb on the reads, yielding one entry per CDR3 protein. Found here are about 900,000 distinct CDR3 sequences, 25% to 40% of them singletons; the top ten hold around 15%. These receptors' targets are unknown. The source was cultured CD8+ T cells from PBMCs, collected from culture after CMV antigen stimulation. These receptors all come from a human donor in good health (CMV status not recorded). Some clones in this sample may be carry-over from other donors' samples. Each CDR3 is given with its conserved first and last residue. The D gene is left open where the match is weak. The listing skips clone size in some rows; elsewhere it reads once, few, many or a size class.

v_call	clone_size	j_call	d_call	cdr3_aa
TRBV6-2/TRBV6-3	-	TRBJ2-2	TRBD1	CASSYPGQGFTGELFF
TRBV9	-	TRBJ1-5	-	CASSIRETYQPQHF
TRBV20-1	-	TRBJ1-6	TRBD1	CSARDARDRASRDSPLHF
TRBV27	-	TRBJ2-3	TRBD2	CASSLPGGPPDTQYF
TRBV6-5	few	TRBJ2-3	TRBD2	CASSYSNWGGGDTQYF
TRBV9	-	TRBJ1-3	TRBD1	CASSEEGATGNTIYF
TRBV7-9	few	TRBJ1-1	-	CASSPARGWGEGTEAFF
TRBV12-3/TRBV12-4	-	TRBJ2-5	-	CASSFKVAGRSGDETQYF
TRBV27	few	TRBJ2-5	-	CASSLPDSRETQYF
TRBV18	-	TRBJ2-4	-	CASSPREEGNIQYF
TRBV28	few	TRBJ2-5	TRBD2	CASSTLAGAQETQYF
TRBV7-9	few	TRBJ2-7	-	CASRADRPYEQYF
TRBV5-4	few	TRBJ2-5	TRBD2	CASSFTGLADQETQYF
TRBV6-1	-	TRBJ2-3	-	CASSEYGNTDTQYF
TRBV7-9	-	TRBJ2-1	-	CASRYYNEQFF
TRBV11-1	few	TRBJ2-1	-	CASTNTHYNEQFF
TRBV7-9	few	TRBJ1-5	TRBD1	CASSSDRERDQPQHF
TRBV5-1	-	TRBJ1-1	-	CASSFRAPGNTEAFF
TRBV5-6	-	TRBJ2-2	-	CASSYDRRYTGELFF
TRBV9	-	TRBJ2-1	-	CASSKTGSGNEQFF
TRBV6-1	few	TRBJ2-3	-	CASSERGIRGPIATDTQYF
TRBV11-2	few	TRBJ2-3	-	CASSPSILGDTQYF
TRBV6-5	-	TRBJ2-1	-	CASSFLGTPYNEQFF
TRBV5-4	-	TRBJ2-5	TRBD2	CASSPEASGGAGLETQYF
TRBV12-5	-	TRBJ1-5	-	CASGFGRDELYSNQPQHF
TRBV7-3	few	TRBJ2-1	TRBD1	CASSSSGTEMFF
TRBV4-1	many	TRBJ2-1	-	CASSQYQADNEQFF
TRBV15	few	TRBJ2-2	-	CATSRDNGDNTGELFF
TRBV11-2	few	TRBJ2-1	-	CASSLNAGARSYNEQFF
TRBV19	-	TRBJ1-1	TRBD1	CASSIGDTGDTEAFF
TRBV6-4	-	TRBJ2-1	-	CASSEEWGYNEQFF
TRBV7-6	-	TRBJ2-3	-	CASSLGWGLTSTDTQYF
TRBV9	once	TRBJ2-7	TRBD1	CASSETDRGLGEQYF
TRBV11-2	-	TRBJ2-1	TRBD2	CASSLGLAGFKEQFF
TRBV27	-	TRBJ2-3	TRBD2	CASSLLGGEVINTQYF
TRBV19	-	TRBJ1-1	-	CASSIPGYTEAFF
TRBV7-9	-	TRBJ1-2	-	CASSSAGQDGYTF
TRBV7-8	few	TRBJ1-2	-	CASRETDRRGGYTF
TRBV2	few	TRBJ1-4	TRBD1	CASRDREPVPNEKLFF
TRBV29-1	-	TRBJ2-5	-	CSVEDRSYQETQYF
TRBV7-6	many	TRBJ2-3	TRBD2	CASSLRTSGGTDTQYF
TRBV7-8	many	TRBJ1-1	-	CASSLVTGRGTEAFF
TRBV7-9	-	TRBJ2-5	-	CASSFPGSRETQYF
TRBV7-7	few	TRBJ2-5	-	CASSPSRDFQETQYF
TRBV6-1	few	TRBJ1-1	-	CASSEGTVSSEAFF
TRBV9	few	TRBJ2-1	-	CASSGPQAYEQFF
TRBV11-2	few	TRBJ2-5	-	CASSRGGRVVETQYF
TRBV6-1	few	TRBJ2-3	-	CASSEGQGRGTQYF
TRBV2	-	TRBJ1-4	TRBD1	CAAGAPGTEETNEKLFF
TRBV15	-	TRBJ1-5	-	CATSRKRQDLNQPQHF
TRBV12-3/TRBV12-4	-	TRBJ2-2	-	CASSFRVLLEELFF
TRBV27	-	TRBJ2-5	TRBD2	CASSLSGGGWQETQYF